This T cell receptor (beta chain) was captured by sequencing in a study of shared T cell receptors in the human thymus. TCRdb's copy holds only in-frame clones and misses some; the assay was immunoSEQ multiplex PCR. The table has hundreds of thousands of clones, roughly 90% seen once; the top ten hold over 0.008%. These data were likewise used in another study, on human thymus T cells.

The source of this sequence is a boy in the first two years of life with a congenital heart defect. The sequenced sample was thymocytes.

The CDR3 bases are TGTGCCAGCAGCTTAGCCCCCCACAGGGGGCCAGGCTACGAGCAGTACTTC. Its protein is CASSLAPHRGPGYEQYF. J is TRBJ2-7 and V is TRBV7-9, with 9 bases lining up with TRBD1. Germline CDR1 reads SEHNR; CDR2 reads FQNEAQ (reference sequence). V trimming: 0 bases; J trimming: 3 bases; junction bases outside the gene matches: 9. This CDR3 has 17 amino acids.